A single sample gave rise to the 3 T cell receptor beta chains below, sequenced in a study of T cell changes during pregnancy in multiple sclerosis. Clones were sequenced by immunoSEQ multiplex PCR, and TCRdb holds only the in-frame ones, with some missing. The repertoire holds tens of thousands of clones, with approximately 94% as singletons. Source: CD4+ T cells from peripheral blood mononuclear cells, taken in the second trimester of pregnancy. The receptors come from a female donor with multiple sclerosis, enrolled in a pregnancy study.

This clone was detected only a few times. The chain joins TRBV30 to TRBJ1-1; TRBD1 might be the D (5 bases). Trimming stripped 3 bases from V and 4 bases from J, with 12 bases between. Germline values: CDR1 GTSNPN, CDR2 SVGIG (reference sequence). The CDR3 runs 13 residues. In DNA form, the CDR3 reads TGTGCCTGGAGCCTACAGGAGGGCACTGAAGCTTTCTTT. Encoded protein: CAWSLQEGTEAFF.

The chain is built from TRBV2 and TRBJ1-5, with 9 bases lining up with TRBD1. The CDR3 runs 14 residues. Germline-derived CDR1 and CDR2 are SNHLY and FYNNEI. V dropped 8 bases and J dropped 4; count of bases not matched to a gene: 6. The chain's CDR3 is CASGGDRENQPQHF. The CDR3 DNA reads TGTGCCAGCGGGGGGGACAGGGAAAATCAGCCCCAGCATTTT.

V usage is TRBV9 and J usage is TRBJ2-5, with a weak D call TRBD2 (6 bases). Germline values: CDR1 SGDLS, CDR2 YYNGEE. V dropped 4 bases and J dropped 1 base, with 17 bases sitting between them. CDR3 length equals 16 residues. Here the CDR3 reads CASSLMGQGLQETQYF. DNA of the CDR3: TGTGCCAGCAGCCTAATGGGGCAGGGACTCCAAGAGACCCAGTACTTC.